In this sample, the clone carrying this T cell receptor beta chain turned up many times. The germline V gene has CDR1 DFQATT and CDR2 SNEGSKA (reference sequence). Trimming cost V 4 bases and J 2 bases, with 7 bases left between them. The CDR3 spans 12 residues. The data belong to a study of low-dose radiotherapy and immunotherapy resistance in tumors. In the study overall: Cohort 1 was treated with 0.5 Gy per fraction at 2-week intervals, amounting to 6.5 Gy overall. Cyclophosphamide infusions of 200 mg/m2 came every two weeks, one day before radiation-immunotherapy. Treatment of Cohort 2 consisted of 1 Gy per fraction every two weeks, amounting to 13 Gy over 26 weeks.

With TRAV- and TRBV-specific primers, first-strand cDNA was made, covering the alpha and beta chains. TCR amplification used around 19 PCR cycles, a constant-region primer and a V-primer adapter. Each CDR3 protein gets one entry after TCRdb re-called the reads with MiXCR. Among about 89,000 distinct CDR3 sequences listed, 9% to 9.5% were seen once. Specified time point: before trial treatment. As their treatment, donors received nivolumab, ipilimumab, aspirin, low-dose cyclophosphamide and low-dose radiotherapy. This TCR was sampled from a male donor with prostate cancer. The source was PBMCs, collected before treatment. The rearrangement uses TRBV20-1 and TRBJ2-3, with D perhaps matching TRBD1 or TRBD2 (5 bases each). CDR3 sequence: CSATGTTDTQYF. The CDR3 DNA reads as TGCAGTGCTACAGGGACCACAGATACGCAGTATTTT.